What follows is one TCR beta chain and its context. What this receptor recognizes is not known. Within one base of it there is no much larger clone, and no base qualities were kept. Using the immunoSEQ assay, TCRB CDR3 regions were amplified from roughly 1.8 micrograms of genomic DNA, or from all available DNA when less than that was on hand. The multiplex PCR relied on 60 forward primers for TCR V beta segments and 13 reverse primers for J beta segments. To estimate the number of reads per starting template, synthetic control templates were added to each sample at limiting dilution. The Illumina HiSeq System generated 87 bp sequencing reads. In the source study's methods: PCR and sequencing errors were removed by a nearest neighbor algorithm that merged closely related sequences. TCR overlap was defined as the percentage of unique tumor TCR beta sequences that were also present in the same patient's peripheral blood. Here the immuneACCESS table is served through TCRdb, limited to in-frame sequences with V and J called. Missing clones are a known gap in these copies; in checked studies unresolved V genes cover under half, and the rest lacks a known reason. V and J calls and clone size follow that table, whereas D and trimming were derived from the DNA. In all, the sample holds tens of thousands of clones, and approximately 83% of those were seen once. The ten largest clones add up to approximately 15% of the sample.

The data are from a study of glioma-infiltrating T cells after dendritic cell vaccination (dated by TCRdb to the mid-2010s). Looking at the study overall: The cohort included some 15 glioblastoma patients drawn from Phase I and II dendritic cell vaccination trials, of whom 9 were newly diagnosed and 6 had recurrent disease. Patients received three intradermal dendritic cell vaccine injections at biweekly intervals in the arm below the axilla. Survival after dendritic cell vaccination was correlated with TCR sequencing metrics such as TIL content and the overlap between tumor and blood repertoires. Patients received autologous tumor lysate-pulsed dendritic cell vaccination between about 2003 and 2012. In glioblastoma patients vaccinated with dendritic cells, deep sequencing of TCR beta CDR3 regions served to measure the amount of tumor-infiltrating lymphocytes and to compare repertoires between tumor and blood. The vaccine consisted of monocyte-derived dendritic cells cultured less than 9 days with IL-4 and GM-CSF, then pulsed overnight with autologous tumor lysate. Summary of the overall study and its limitations: The cohort was small and heterogeneous, only a few patients had full blood and tumor sets, and even fewer had initial-recurrent tumor pairs. The response model built on TCR overlap across three groups was characterized as speculative, with prospective validation still needed. After dendritic cell vaccination, a higher estimated pretreatment TIL content predicted longer time to progression and longer overall survival. No direct relationship between TCR clonality and survival was found, suggesting a diverse polyclonal response may matter.

In light of the paper, this sample's time point label describes: after dendritic cell vaccination, including at tumor progression/relapse. Patients were selected for having adequate residual fresh-frozen tumor tissue and more than two years of available survival data. None of the glioblastoma patients carried an isocitrate dehydrogenase mutation, although molecular status otherwise varied. PBMC collection took place before vaccination, two weeks after the third vaccination, and at tumor progression if progression occurred. The Qiagen DNeasy Blood extraction Kit was used for extraction of genomic DNA. From the cysteine up to the phenylalanine, the CDR3 has a length of 16 residues. The DNA shown is the 48-base CDR3, in frame from base 1. V is pruned by 4 bases and J by 5 bases, leaving 10 bases of the junction without a gene match. The germline V gene encodes CDR1 SGHRS and CDR2 YFSETQ.

The sequence is built from TRBV5-1 and TRBJ2-3; TRBD2 aligns with 10 central bases. This receptor was obtained from a human donor with glioblastoma. The sequenced sample was blood, obtained after dendritic cell vaccination. The CDR3 region reads CASSTIAGGIKDTQYF. The nucleotide sequence reads TGCGCCAGCAGCACTATAGCGGGGGGCATCAAAGATACGCAGTATTTT.